Presented here are 26 T cell receptor beta chains from one specimen sequenced in a study of CD8 T cells in ankylosing spondylitis. Study-level findings and limits: Roughly eight highly homologous variants made up a TCR beta motif that seemed to typify ankylosing spondylitis blood.

These receptors have no known antigen. TCRdb processed the 5' RACE reads anew with MiXCR; each CDR3 protein has one entry. The data show about 450,000 distinct CDR3 sequences, roughly a quarter seen once. Sequencing was done on a sample of blood, either unsorted or a sorted T cell fraction (not recorded which). The receptors here all came from a male donor with ankylosing spondylitis.

The chain is built from TRBV29-1 and TRBJ2-1; TRBD1 agrees at 8 bases. V shed 4 bases and J 1 base; nucleotides not matched to a gene: 12. The CDR3 has 17 amino acids. Per the germline V gene, CDR1 is SQVTM and CDR2 is ANQGSEA. CDR3 sequence reads: CSVGGQGGGSSYNEQFF. The CDR3 DNA follows: TGCAGCGTTGGAGGACAGGGCGGTGGGAGTTCCTACAATGAGCAGTTCTTC.

CDR3 in DNA: TGTGCCAGCAGCTTACGCGGGACCATAAACAATGAGCAGTTCTTC. It yields the protein CASSLRGTINNEQFF. This chain links TRBV11-3 with TRBJ2-1, with D possibly being TRBD2 (6 bases). Between the trimmed V and J ends, which lost 2 bases and 5 bases, there was a span of 13 bases. Germline CDR1 SGHNT, CDR2 YENEEA. This CDR3 spans 15 amino acids. Looking up the rest from reference TRBV11-3 and TRBJ2-1 gives the full variable domain: EAGVVQSPRYKIIEKKQPVAFWCNPISGHNTLYWYLQNLGQGPELLIRYENEEAVDDSQLPKDRFSAERLKGVDSTLKIQPAELGDSAVYLCASSLRGTINNEQFFGPGTRLTVL.

This clonotype has a handful of counts. The rearrangement joins TRBV25-1 to TRBJ2-1; 9 bases are shared with TRBD2. V was pared by 9 bases and J by 8 bases, with 8 bases of the junction left unmatched. Germline V gene lookup returns CDR1 MGHDK and CDR2 SYGVNS. The CDR3 covers 13 residues. CDR3 in amino acids: CASGLAGVHEQFF. The CDR3 bases are TGTGCCAGTGGATTAGCGGGGGTCCATGAGCAGTTCTTC.

The chain couples TRBV7-9 to TRBJ1-2; D not resolved. Germline V gene sequence: CDR1 SEHNR, CDR2 FQNEAQ (reference sequence). CDR3 length: 14 residues. Deletions cut 5 bases from V and 7 bases from J, with 17 bases between. The CDR3 coding sequence is TGTGCCAGCAGCGATGACCGAATTCCGGGTGGCTACACCTTC. Translating it yields CASSDDRIPGGYTF. Based on the CDR3 plus reference TRBV7-9 and TRBJ1-2, the full variable domain is DTGVSQNPRHKITKRGQNVTFRCDPISEHNRLYWYRQTLGQGPEFLTYFQNEAQLEKSRLLSDRFSAERPKGSFSTLEIQRTEQGDSAMYLCASSDDRIPGGYTFGSGTRLTVV.

Here the CDR3 DNA reads TGTGCCAGCAGCCCCCTGACTAGCGGGGAAAACATTCAGTACTTC. Translating gives CASSPLTSGENIQYF. This rearrangement joins TRBV2 to TRBJ2-4; TRBD2 agrees at 11 bases. Germline-derived CDR1 and CDR2 are SNHLY and FYNNEI. V lost 6 bases to trimming and J lost 5 bases; unmatched junction nucleotides: 6. The CDR3 sequence is 15 residues long.

The chain employs TRBV10-3 and TRBJ1-1, with a tentative D call TRBD1 (5 bases). Germline V gene data show CDR1 as ENHRY and CDR2 as SYGVKD. The CDR3 sequence is 14 residues long. V was cut by 6 bases and J by 0 bases, with 11 bases left in between. The CDR3 region is CAIRETDLNTEAFF. The CDR3 DNA follows: TGTGCCATCAGGGAGACAGACCTGAACACTGAAGCTTTCTTT.

In this sample, this clonotype turned up a few times. V and J are TRBV7-9 and TRBJ1-3; 8 bases map to TRBD1. The CDR3 covers 15 residues. V lost 2 bases and J lost 4; bases outside the gene matches: 4. Germline V gene lookup returns CDR1 SEHNR and CDR2 FQNEAQ (reference sequence). The CDR3 reads CASSLLTGVGNTIYF. Here the CDR3 DNA reads TGTGCCAGCAGCTTATTGACAGGGGTCGGAAACACCATATATTTT.

This clonotype appeared many times. CDR3 bases: TGTGCCAGCAGTGCGACAGGGTTTTACACTGAAGCTTTCTTT. It yields the protein CASSATGFYTEAFF. The gene calls are TRBV2 and TRBJ1-1; 7 bases line up with TRBD1. The CDR3 runs 14 residues. Per germline, CDR1 SNHLY and CDR2 FYNNEI. Losses at the gene ends were 4 bases for V and 3 bases for J; bases not matched to a gene: 5.

DNA of the CDR3: TGTGCCATCACGCGGGACAGGGACCTCTCTGGGGCCAACGTCCTGACTTTC. Translated, it gives CAITRDRDLSGANVLTF. The rearrangement links TRBV10-3 to TRBJ2-6, with 9 bases fitting TRBD1. Germline V gene data show CDR1 as ENHRY and CDR2 as SYGVKD. The trim removed 7 bases at V and 0 bases at J, leaving 7 bases unmatched. The length of the CDR3 is 17 residues.

The chain joins TRBV5-1 to TRBJ2-5, with TRBD2 matching 12 bases. The germline CDR1 and CDR2 sequences are SGHRS and YFSETQ. The junction had 2 bases not matched to a gene; V was cut back by 0 bases and J by 2 bases. CDR3 length: 16 amino acids. CDR3 loop: CASSLGLAGDQETQYF. The CDR3 DNA reads TGCGCCAGCAGCTTGGGACTAGCGGGGGATCAAGAGACCCAGTACTTC.

This clonotype was recorded a few times. The chain has TRBV12-3 or TRBV12-4 and TRBJ2-2, with D perhaps TRBD1 or TRBD2 (5 bases each). This CDR3 contains 17 residues. Trimming took off 5 bases at V and 6 bases at J, with 22 bases between the two ends. This CDR3 reads CASSPPLPGPGPGELFF. In DNA form, the CDR3 reads TGTGCCAGCAGTCCCCCCCTTCCGGGGCCGGGGCCCGGGGAGCTGTTTTTT.

The genes are TRBV12-3 or TRBV12-4 and TRBJ2-3; D is undetermined. This CDR3 comprises 12 residues. V was trimmed by 5 bases and J by 8 bases, leaving 11 bases between them. The CDR3 DNA sequence: TGTGCCAGCAGTGGGCCACGCGGTACGCAGTATTTT. It codes for CASSGPRGTQYF.

The J gene is TRBJ1-4, the V gene TRBV13, with 8 bases that match TRBD1. This CDR3 comprises 16 residues. Looked up from germline, CDR1 is PRHDT and CDR2 is FYEKMQ (reference sequence). The V segment lost 2 bases and the J segment 3 bases; nucleotides outside the gene matches: 5. CDR3 sequence: CASSLRTGGSNEKLFF. CDR3 in DNA: TGTGCCAGCAGCTTAAGAACAGGGGGTTCTAATGAAAAACTGTTTTTT.

This clonotype was picked up a small number of times. The chain recombines TRBV6-1 with TRBJ1-5; D is unresolved. Germline V CDR1 and CDR2: MNHNS, SASEGT. The CDR3 spans 14 residues. The CDR3, as DNA: TGTGCAAGTAGTGAGGATATGAGCAATCAGCCCCAGCATTTT. Encoded protein: CASSEDMSNQPQHF.

This clonotype was recorded a few times. The chain's CDR3 is CASSYSRGGPEAFF. CDR3 nucleotide sequence: TGTGCCAGCAGTTACTCGAGGGGGGGGCCGGAAGCTTTCTTT. The V gene is TRBV6-5, the J gene TRBJ1-1; D possibly corresponds to TRBD1 (6 bases). CDR1 and CDR2 (germline): MNHEY, SVGAGI. With 0 bases removed from V and 8 bases from J, the gap between germline ends came to 13 bases. The CDR3 has 14 residues.

The rearrangement uses TRBV20-1 and TRBJ2-5; 10 positions match TRBD2. The CDR3 consists of 15 residues. The germline gives CDR1 DFQATT, CDR2 SNEGSKA (reference sequence). J lost 5 bases, V lost 0 bases, and 6 bases had no gene match. The CDR3 region has the DNA TGCAGTGCTAGAGATCCCCTAGCGGGAGCTGAGACCCAGTACTTC. This sequence encodes CSARDPLAGAETQYF.

This chain connects TRBV19 to TRBJ1-5; D is uncertain. The germline gives CDR1 LNHDA, CDR2 SQIVND (reference sequence). Trimming took 7 bases from V and 4 from J, leaving 11 bases between them. The CDR3 extends over 13 amino acids. The CDR3 reads CASIGLENQPQHF. CDR3 nucleotide sequence: TGTGCCAGTATTGGGTTGGAAAATCAGCCCCAGCATTTT. Based on the CDR3 plus reference TRBV19 and TRBJ1-5, the full variable domain is DGGITQSPKYLFRKEGQNVTLSCEQNLNHDAMYWYRQDPGQGLRLIYYSQIVNDFQKGDIAEGYSVSREKKESFPLTVTSAQKNPTAFYLCASIGLENQPQHFGDGTRLSIL.

This clonotype has a handful of counts. This chain uses TRBV6-6 with TRBJ1-5; D gene unclear. This CDR3 region has 12 residues. The V gene's germline CDR1 is MNHNY and CDR2 SVGAGI (reference sequence). With 1 base removed from V and 5 bases from J, the gap between germline ends came to 3 bases. CDR3 in amino acids: CASSYLDQPQHF. DNA of the CDR3: TGTGCCAGCAGTTACTTGGATCAGCCCCAGCATTTT.

This clonotype was seen only a few times. The chain combines TRBV3-1 with TRBJ1-5; no firm D call. Germline V lookup: CDR1 LGHDT, CDR2 YNNKEL (reference sequence). Trimming pared 3 bases from V and 4 bases from J, leaving 4 bases between. The CDR3 extends over 12 amino acids. The CDR3 is CASSQVNQPQHF. In DNA form, the CDR3 reads TGTGCCAGCAGCCAGGTTAATCAGCCCCAGCATTTT.

The chain links TRBV10-3 to TRBJ1-5, with 8 bases that match TRBD1. Germline loops: CDR1 ENHRY, CDR2 SYGVKD. V lost 5 bases to trimming and J lost 2 bases; unmatched junction nucleotides: 5. The CDR3 is 15 residues long. Here the CDR3 DNA reads TGTGCCATCAGTAACAGGGGGGCGGGCAATCAGCCCCAGCATTTT. It translates to CAISNRGAGNQPQHF.

This clonotype came up a few times. This chain links TRBV20-1 with TRBJ1-5, with a possible D match to TRBD1 (5 bases). Germline CDR1 reads DFQATT; CDR2 reads SNEGSKA (reference sequence). This CDR3 has 15 residues. The germline V and J ends were trimmed by 3 bases and 2 bases, with 14 bases remaining between them. CDR3: CSARPEVGGNQPQHF. CDR3 bases: TGCAGTGCTAGGCCAGAAGTGGGGGGCAATCAGCCCCAGCATTTT.

CDR3 sequence (DNA): TGTGCCAGCACCACCGGGAGGAGGCAGCGCGAGACCCAGTACTTC. This codes for CASTTGRRQRETQYF. This chain uses TRBV21-1 with TRBJ2-5; the table's D call, TRBD2, has no DNA check behind it. TRBV21-1 is assigned pseudogene status. This CDR3 is 15 amino acids long.

The V gene is TRBV20-1, the J gene TRBJ2-1, with 11 bases that match TRBD2. In germline, CDR1 is DFQATT, CDR2 SNEGSKA (reference sequence). The CDR3 is 13 amino acids. The CDR3 DNA reads as TGCAGCGCGATAGCGGGAGGGCCTGATGAGCAGTTCTTC. Translating gives CSAIAGGPDEQFF.

The chain has TRBV3-1 and TRBJ1-3; D not resolved. V shed 1 base and J shed 4 bases, with 5 bases lying between them. The germline gives CDR1 LGHDT, CDR2 YNNKEL (reference sequence). The CDR3 runs to 13 residues. CDR3 in DNA: TGTGCCAGCAGCCAAGCTGGGGGAAACACCATATATTTT. This codes for CASSQAGGNTIYF.

This sequence joins TRBV28 and TRBJ2-7; 9 nucleotides align to TRBD1. The CDR3 runs 14 residues. Per the germline V gene, CDR1 is MDHEN and CDR2 is SYDVKM. V was clipped by 5 bases and J by 4 bases; unmatched bases: 6. CDR3 sequence (DNA): TGTGCCAGCAGTGGGACAGGGCTGAATTACGAGCAGTACGTC. This translates into CASSGTGLNYEQYV.

CDR3 sequence (DNA): TGCAGTGCCGATATGGACAGGGGTTACGAGCAGTACTTC. Its translation is CSADMDRGYEQYF. The chain recombines TRBV20-1 with TRBJ2-7, with 9 bases fitting TRBD1. Germline V gene lookup returns CDR1 DFQATT and CDR2 SNEGSKA (reference sequence). V gave up 6 bases and J gave up 4 bases; unmatched junction bases: 7. The CDR3 has 13 residues.